The 6 T cell receptor beta chains reported below all come from one sample, sequenced in a study of T cell responses to AZD1222 COVID-19 vaccine. Profiled with immunoSEQ multiplex PCR; TCRdb holds only in-frame clones, not every one. The table has over 100,000 clones, over 75% seen once; the top ten hold less than 9.5%. This specimen was peripheral blood, taken 28 days after the second dose of the MenACWY control vaccine. These receptor sequences come from an adult who received the MenACWY meningococcal vaccine as a control.

The CDR3 region is CASRQRHEKLFF. Here the CDR3 DNA reads TGTGCCAGCAGACAGCGGCATGAAAAACTGTTTTTT. The chain uses TRBV28 and TRBJ1-4; D ambiguous. Looked up from germline, CDR1 is MDHEN and CDR2 is SYDVKM. V lost 6 bases and J lost 6, with 8 bases in between. The CDR3 loop spans 12 amino acids.

V gene TRBV29-1 combines with J gene TRBJ2-2, with TRBD1 identical over 8 bases. This CDR3 has 15 amino acids. Germline assignment: CDR1 SQVTM and CDR2 ANQGSEA. V shed 0 bases, J shed 10 bases, and the junction held 10 bases outside the gene matches. The DNA for the CDR3 is TGCAGCGTTGAAGATCCTGACAGGGGAATACAGGAGCTGTTTTTT. Residues: CSVEDPDRGIQELFF.

The chain is built from TRBV5-1 and TRBJ2-2, with D maybe TRBD1 (6 bases). The CDR3 contains 15 residues. Germline loops: CDR1 SGHRS, CDR2 YFSETQ. Trimming cost V 5 bases and J 3 bases, with 14 bases left between them. The CDR3 sequence: CASSPRDTYTGELFF. The CDR3 DNA sequence: TGCGCCAGCAGTCCACGGGACACCTACACCGGGGAGCTGTTTTTT.

This rearrangement joins TRBV19 to TRBJ2-1; 8 nucleotides align to TRBD1. Trimming at V came to 5 bases and at J to 8 bases, leaving 11 bases not matched to a gene. CDR1 LNHDA and CDR2 SQIVND come from the germline V gene (reference sequence). This CDR3 has 15 amino acids. The DNA for the CDR3 is TGTGCCAGTAGTTACCGCCAGGGGGCTAACCATGAGCAGTTCTTC. Protein product: CASSYRQGANHEQFF.

This chain links TRBV5-5 with TRBJ1-1; TRBD1 might be the D (5 bases). The germline gives CDR1 SGHKS, CDR2 YYEKEE (reference sequence). V lost 0 bases, J lost 4 bases, and 10 bases lay in between. This CDR3 is 14 amino acids long. CDR3 sequence reads: CASSLVAGTTEAFF. CDR3 in DNA: TGTGCCAGCAGCTTGGTGGCGGGGACCACTGAAGCTTTCTTT.

The V and J genes are TRBV5-1 and TRBJ1-1; 10 nucleotides agree with TRBD1. Germline V gene data show CDR1 as SGHRS and CDR2 as YFSETQ. Germline trimming cut 2 bases from V and 3 bases from J; bases unmatched to any gene: 4. The CDR3 is 15 amino acids. This CDR3 is CASSFSGTGDTEAFF. DNA of the CDR3: TGCGCCAGCAGCTTTAGCGGGACAGGGGACACTGAAGCTTTCTTT.